A selection of T cell receptor beta chains follows, all from one sample in a study of T cell responses to AZD1222 COVID-19 vaccine. The data were produced by immunoSEQ multiplex PCR, yet TCRdb's version contains in-frame clones alone and is incomplete. Among roughly 100,000 clones listed, approximately 87% were seen once. Specimen: peripheral blood, collected on day 0 of AZD1222 vaccination. Source of these receptors: an adult in good health. Both conserved end residues are part of each CDR3. A D gene is named only where the DNA matches it firmly.

d_gene: .; j_gene: TRBJ2-7; v_gene: TRBV4-1; CDR3aa: CASSQDPVTVYGEQYF; CDR3nt: TGCGCCAGCAGCCAAGATCCCGTGACAGTTTACGGCGAGCAGTACTTC
d_gene: .; j_gene: TRBJ1-1; v_gene: TRBV18; CDR3aa: CASSPIGQTNTEAFF; CDR3nt: TGTGCCAGCTCACCCATCGGACAGACGAACACTGAAGCTTTCTTT
d_gene: TRBD1; j_gene: TRBJ2-7; v_gene: TRBV6-6; CDR3aa: CASRTPTGVGIYEQYF; CDR3nt: TGTGCCAGCAGGACTCCGACAGGGGTGGGGATATACGAGCAGTACTTC
d_gene: TRBD1; j_gene: TRBJ1-2; v_gene: TRBV3-1/TRBV3-2; CDR3aa: CASSDRLGTGTYGYTF; CDR3nt: TGTGCCAGCAGCGACCGTTTAGGGACAGGGACCTATGGCTACACCTTC
d_gene: .; j_gene: TRBJ2-1; v_gene: TRBV18; CDR3aa: CASSLTSGGYNEQFF; CDR3nt: TGTGCCAGCTCACTGACTAGTGGAGGGTACAATGAGCAGTTCTTC
d_gene: TRBD1; j_gene: TRBJ1-1; v_gene: TRBV5-6; CDR3aa: CASSLRTGVMNTEAFF; CDR3nt: TGTGCCAGCAGCTTAAGGACAGGGGTTATGAACACTGAAGCTTTCTTT
d_gene: .; j_gene: TRBJ1-2; v_gene: TRBV21-1; CDR3aa: CASSRKKGPFIAF; CDR3nt: TGTGCCAGCAGCAGAAAGAAGGGCCCTTTTATCGCCTTC
d_gene: .; j_gene: TRBJ1-6; v_gene: TRBV28; CDR3aa: CASSLVGYRDNSPLHF; CDR3nt: TGTGCCAGCAGCTTGGTTGGGTACAGGGACAATTCACCCCTCCACTTT
d_gene: .; j_gene: TRBJ1-5; v_gene: TRBV19; CDR3aa: CASSIRQGLNQPQHF; CDR3nt: TGTGCCAGTAGTATCCGTCAGGGGCTCAATCAGCCCCAGCATTTT
d_gene: .; j_gene: TRBJ1-2; v_gene: TRBV15; CDR3aa: CATSRDLPGEGYTF; CDR3nt: TGTGCCACCAGCAGAGATTTACCCGGCGAGGGCTACACCTTC
d_gene: .; j_gene: TRBJ2-1; v_gene: TRBV3-1/TRBV3-2; CDR3aa: CASNGEKDYNEQFF; CDR3nt: TGTGCCAGCAATGGGGAGAAGGACTACAATGAGCAGTTCTTC
d_gene: TRBD1; j_gene: TRBJ1-2; v_gene: TRBV6-6; CDR3aa: CASSYTTGGFYGYTF; CDR3nt: TGTGCCAGCAGTTACACAACAGGGGGCTTCTATGGCTACACCTTC
d_gene: TRBD1; j_gene: TRBJ2-1; v_gene: TRBV5-1; CDR3aa: CASSLTPRDRGINEQFF; CDR3nt: TGCGCCAGCAGCTTGACTCCGAGGGACAGGGGGATCAATGAGCAGTTCTTC
d_gene: .; j_gene: TRBJ2-5; v_gene: TRBV7-2; CDR3aa: CASSFASDLETQYF; CDR3nt: TGTGCCAGCAGCTTTGCTAGCGATCTAGAGACCCAGTACTTC
d_gene: .; j_gene: TRBJ2-7; v_gene: TRBV5-1; CDR3aa: CASSSGLLRSEGADEQYF; CDR3nt: TGCGCCAGCAGCTCCGGACTACTACGCAGTGAGGGGGCGGACGAGCAGTACTTC
d_gene: .; j_gene: TRBJ1-3; v_gene: TRBV10-3; CDR3aa: CAISDTVSSGNTIYF; CDR3nt: TGTGCCATCAGTGATACAGTGAGCTCTGGAAACACCATATATTTT
d_gene: .; j_gene: TRBJ2-6; v_gene: TRBV5-5; CDR3aa: CASSVLHSGANVLTF; CDR3nt: TGTGCCAGCAGCGTGCTCCACTCTGGGGCCAACGTCCTGACTTTC
d_gene: .; j_gene: TRBJ1-1; v_gene: TRBV28; CDR3aa: CASSFAGANTEAFF; CDR3nt: TGTGCCAGCAGTTTTGCAGGGGCGAACACTGAAGCTTTCTTT
d_gene: .; j_gene: TRBJ1-1; v_gene: TRBV28; CDR3aa: CASSFPDLMNTEAFF; CDR3nt: TGTGCCAGCAGTTTCCCAGACCTAATGAACACTGAAGCTTTCTTT
d_gene: TRBD2; j_gene: TRBJ2-7; v_gene: TRBV11-2; CDR3aa: CASSFGTLGGAGTYEQYF; CDR3nt: TGTGCCAGCAGCTTCGGAACCCTCGGTGGAGCGGGGACCTACGAGCAGTACTTC
d_gene: .; j_gene: TRBJ1-2; v_gene: TRBV10-2; CDR3aa: CASNKAENYGYTF; CDR3nt: TGCGCCAGCAATAAGGCGGAAAACTATGGCTACACCTTC